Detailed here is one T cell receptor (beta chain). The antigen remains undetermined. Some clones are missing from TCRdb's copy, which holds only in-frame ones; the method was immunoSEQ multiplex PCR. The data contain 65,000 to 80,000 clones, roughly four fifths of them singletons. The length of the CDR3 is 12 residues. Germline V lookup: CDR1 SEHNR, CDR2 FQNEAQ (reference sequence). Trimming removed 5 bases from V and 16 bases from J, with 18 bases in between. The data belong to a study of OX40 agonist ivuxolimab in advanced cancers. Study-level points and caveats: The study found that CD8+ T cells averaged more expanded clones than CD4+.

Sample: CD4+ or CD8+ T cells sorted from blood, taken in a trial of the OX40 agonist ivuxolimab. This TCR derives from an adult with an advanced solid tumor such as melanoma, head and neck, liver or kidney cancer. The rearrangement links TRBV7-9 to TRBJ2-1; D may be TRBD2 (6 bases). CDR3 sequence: CASSQIRREHFF. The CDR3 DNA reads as TGTGCCAGCAGCCAGATACGGAGGGAACACTTCTTC.